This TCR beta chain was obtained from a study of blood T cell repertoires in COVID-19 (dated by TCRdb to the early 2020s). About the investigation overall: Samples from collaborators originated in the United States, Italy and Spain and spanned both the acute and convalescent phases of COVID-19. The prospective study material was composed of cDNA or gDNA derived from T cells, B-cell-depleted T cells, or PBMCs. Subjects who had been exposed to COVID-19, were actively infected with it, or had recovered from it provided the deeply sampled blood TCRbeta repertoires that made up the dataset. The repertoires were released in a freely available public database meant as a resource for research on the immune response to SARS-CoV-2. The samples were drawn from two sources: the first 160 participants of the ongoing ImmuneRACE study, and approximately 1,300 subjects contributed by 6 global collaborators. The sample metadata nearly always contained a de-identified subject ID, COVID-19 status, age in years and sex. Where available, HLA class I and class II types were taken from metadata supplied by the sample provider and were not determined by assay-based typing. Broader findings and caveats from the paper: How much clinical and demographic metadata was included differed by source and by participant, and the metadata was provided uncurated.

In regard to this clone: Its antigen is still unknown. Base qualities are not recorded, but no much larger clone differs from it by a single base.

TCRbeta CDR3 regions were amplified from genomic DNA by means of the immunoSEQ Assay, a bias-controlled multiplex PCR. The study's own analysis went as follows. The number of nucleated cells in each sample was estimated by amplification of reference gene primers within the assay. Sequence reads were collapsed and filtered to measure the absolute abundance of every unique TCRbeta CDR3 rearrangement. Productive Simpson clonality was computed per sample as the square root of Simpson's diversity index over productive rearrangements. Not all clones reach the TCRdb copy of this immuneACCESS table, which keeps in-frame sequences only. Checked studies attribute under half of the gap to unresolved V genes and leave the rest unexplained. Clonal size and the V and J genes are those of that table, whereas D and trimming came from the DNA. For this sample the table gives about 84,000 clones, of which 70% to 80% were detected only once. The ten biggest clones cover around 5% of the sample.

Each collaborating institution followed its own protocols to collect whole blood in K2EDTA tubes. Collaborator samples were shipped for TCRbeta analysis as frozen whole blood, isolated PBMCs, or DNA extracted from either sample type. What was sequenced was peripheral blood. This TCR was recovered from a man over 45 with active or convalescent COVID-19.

The CDR3 protein is CASSQGRGAGSSYNEQFF. In nucleotides, the sequence is TGTGCCAGCAGCCAAGGGCGTGGAGCGGGGAGCTCCTACAATGAGCAGTTCTTC. The sequence is built from TRBV3-1 (or the pseudogene TRBV3-2) and TRBJ2-1; 7 bases in between match TRBD2. CDR1 is given as LGHDT and CDR2 as YNNKEL, both from the germline V gene (reference sequence). The CDR3 has 18 amino acids, counting the end cysteine and phenylalanine. This entry keeps only the CDR3 DNA: 54 bases, framed from base 1. V is trimmed back by 1 base and J by 0 bases, and the junction contains 9 bases that no gene match accounts for.